This T cell receptor beta chain stems from a study of T cells after yellow fever vaccination. The CDR3 extends over 13 amino acids. CDR1 is SGDLS, CDR2 YYNGEE, per germline. Trimming stripped 3 bases from V and 7 bases from J, with 10 bases between. Notes on the study in general: Contaminants from the bulk population, in the form of abundant clonotypes, could be found in FACS-sorted repertoires. Post-booster samples contained most primary-vaccination clones (approximately 96% CD4, 70% to 90% CD8).

This clonotype has just a few counts. Its antigen is not identified. Production of TCR cDNA was by 5'RACE template switching, which also added a universal primer site and UMIs. TCRdb processed the 5' RACE reads anew with MiXCR; each CDR3 protein has one entry. The top ten clones hold roughly 16% of a sample with 400,000 to 650,000 distinct CDR3 sequences, just over 20% of them seen once. The sequence derives from a man younger than 30 who received the YFV17D yellow fever vaccine. This material consisted of PBMCs, taken around 3 weeks after the first yellow fever vaccination. The chain combines TRBV9 with TRBJ1-4; tentatively, D is TRBD1 (5 bases). This CDR3 is CASSAGEGEKLFF. As DNA, the CDR3 is TGTGCCAGCAGCGCGGGGGAAGGTGAAAAACTGTTTTTT.